Below are 19 T cell receptor beta chains sequenced from a single sample in a study of blood T cell repertoires in COVID-19. Sequencing was performed with immunoSEQ multiplex PCR; in TCRdb, only in-frame clones are kept and a portion is missing. The sample records 100,000 to 150,000 clones, approximately 90% being singletons. The sample consisted of peripheral blood. The receptors shown here come from a man aged 60-69 years with COVID-19, enrolled during active disease.

As regards this clone: Other nucleotide sequences in the sample specify the same CDR3. V is TRBV28 and J is TRBJ1-5; 9 nucleotides align to TRBD1. V was pared by 2 bases and J by 6 bases, with 2 bases of the junction left unmatched. The CDR3 runs 14 residues. Per germline, CDR1 MDHEN and CDR2 SYDVKM. The chain's CDR3 is CASSLGQGFQPQHF. The CDR3 DNA reads as TGTGCCAGCAGTTTAGGACAGGGGTTTCAGCCCCAGCATTTT.

The chain links TRBV2 to TRBJ1-2, with D maybe TRBD1 (5 bases). Trimming shortened V by 7 bases and J by 6 bases, and 15 bases separated the two germline ends. There are 13 residues in the CDR3. CDR1 SNHLY and CDR2 FYNNEI come from the germline V gene. Written as DNA, the CDR3 is TGTGCCAGCAATCAACAGGTGGCAGATGGCTACACCTTC. Amino acid sequence: CASNQQVADGYTF.

The gene calls are TRBV6-8 and TRBJ2-7; 8 positions match TRBD1. Germline-derived CDR1 and CDR2 are MNHGY and SAAAGT. This CDR3 is 15 amino acids long. V lost 2 bases to trimming and J lost 4 bases; unmatched junction nucleotides: 7. CDR3 nucleotides: TGTGCCAGCAGTTACGACAGGGGCCTTTTTTACGAGCAGTACTTC. It is translated as CASSYDRGLFYEQYF.

The rearrangement uses TRBV9 and TRBJ1-6, with unresolved D. This CDR3 has 14 amino acids. Germline V gene sequence: CDR1 SGDLS, CDR2 YYNGEE. V shed 0 bases and J shed 6 bases, with 7 bases lying between them. The CDR3 sequence is CASSVAHGNSPLHF. The CDR3 DNA is TGTGCCAGCAGCGTAGCACATGGTAATTCACCCCTCCACTTT.

The chain recombines TRBV19 with TRBJ2-1; 8 positions agree with TRBD2. V lost 3 bases to trimming and J lost 5 bases; unmatched junction nucleotides: 6. The germline V gene has CDR1 LNHDA and CDR2 SQIVND (reference sequence). The CDR3 loop spans 15 amino acids. CDR3 amino acids: CASSIRGGLNNEQFF. The CDR3, as DNA: TGTGCCAGTAGTATCCGGGGGGGCCTGAACAATGAGCAGTTCTTC.

This clone appeared a single time. J is TRBJ2-1 and V is TRBV6-6, with D possibly matching TRBD1 (6 bases). CDR1 and CDR2 (germline): MNHNY, SVGAGI (reference sequence). Trimming took off 4 bases at V and 4 bases at J, with 17 bases between the two ends. CDR3 size: 16 residues. Written as DNA, the CDR3 is TGTGCCAGCAGTTCTTCCAGGGGTGGGAGATACAATGAGCAGTTCTTC. It encodes CASSSSRGGRYNEQFF.

The chain couples TRBV30 to TRBJ2-1; TRBD1 matches at 8 bases. Germline V gives CDR1 GTSNPN, CDR2 SVGIG (reference sequence). The junction had 13 bases not matched to a gene; V was cut back by 5 bases and J by 7 bases. This CDR3 has 15 amino acids. As DNA, the CDR3 is TGTGCCTGGGCAATTACAGGGGGTATGGATAATGAGCAGTTCTTC. Amino acids: CAWAITGGMDNEQFF.

The chain links TRBV28 to TRBJ2-7; a possible D gene is TRBD1 (6 bases). V lost 6 bases and J lost 5, with 20 bases in between. The CDR3 is 15 residues long. Germline-derived CDR1 and CDR2 are MDHEN and SYDVKM. The CDR3 DNA reads TGTGCCAGCAGCCCACCCAGGGGTGACAGTCACGAGCAGTACTTC. It yields the protein CASSPPRGDSHEQYF.

V and J are TRBV5-6 and TRBJ2-7; TRBD1 might be the D (6 bases). V lost 2 bases to trimming and J lost 5 bases, with 17 bases between them. The germline gives CDR1 SGHDT, CDR2 YYEEEE. The CDR3 has 15 amino acids. Written as DNA, the CDR3 is TGTGCCAGCAGCTTAGTTCGAGTACAGGGACACGAGCAGTACTTC. Protein product: CASSLVRVQGHEQYF.

This chain connects TRBV7-9 to TRBJ1-1; 7 bases map to TRBD1. The CDR3 has 13 residues. Germline V CDR1 and CDR2: SEHNR, FQNEAQ (reference sequence). Trimming at V came to 5 bases and at J to 3 bases, leaving 3 bases not matched to a gene. CDR3 DNA: TGTGCCAGCAGCCACAGGGGAGACACTGAAGCTTTCTTT. Translated, it gives CASSHRGDTEAFF.

The table lists this clone with a count of one. V and J are TRBV12-3 or TRBV12-4 and TRBJ1-1, with D uncertain. V was shortened by 7 bases and J by 4 bases, with 7 bases between the two germline ends. The CDR3 is 11 amino acids. DNA for the CDR3: TGTGCCAGCACGGGGAGCACTGAAGCTTTCTTT. Its translation: CASTGSTEAFF.

The chain links TRBV24-1 to TRBJ1-1, with D unresolved. This CDR3 is 13 amino acids long. The germline V and J ends were trimmed by 3 bases and 1 base, with 5 bases remaining between them. Germline CDR1 reads KGHDR; CDR2 reads SFDVKD. In DNA form, the CDR3 reads TGTGCCACCAGTGATCCGGGGAACACTGAAGCTTTCTTT. It translates to CATSDPGNTEAFF.

V usage is TRBV3-1 (or the pseudogene TRBV3-2) and J usage is TRBJ1-1; TRBD1 aligns across 7 bases. The germline V gene encodes CDR1 LGHDT and CDR2 YNNKEL (reference sequence). The CDR3 length is 13 residues. Germline trimming cut 4 bases from V and 4 bases from J; bases unmatched to any gene: 3. CDR3 bases: TGTGCCAGCAGCCTCGGACAGGCCACTGAAGCTTTCTTT. It is translated as CASSLGQATEAFF.

This clone has a handful of counts. The chain employs TRBV27 and TRBJ1-1; 7 positions match TRBD1. The germline V gene has CDR1 MNHEY and CDR2 SMNVEV (reference sequence). The CDR3 spans 16 residues. With 1 base clipped from V and 3 bases from J, the junction kept 8 bases outside the gene matches. The CDR3 sequence: CASSLFGRGKDTEAFF. The CDR3 nucleotides are TGTGCCAGCAGTTTATTCGGCAGGGGGAAGGACACTGAAGCTTTCTTT.

The rearrangement uses TRBV28 and TRBJ2-2; 8 bases are shared with TRBD2. The length of the CDR3 is 12 residues. With V trimmed by 7 bases and J by 7 bases, 2 bases remained unmatched. Germline V gene sequence: CDR1 MDHEN, CDR2 SYDVKM. The CDR3 loop is CASNLAGGELFF. CDR3 nucleotide sequence: TGTGCCAGCAACCTAGCGGGCGGGGAGCTGTTTTTT.

The J gene is TRBJ1-2, the V gene TRBV5-1; 12 positions agree with TRBD1. V was clipped by 4 bases and J by 1 base; unmatched bases: 5. The CDR3 covers 16 residues. From germline, CDR1 is SGHRS and CDR2 YFSETQ. CDR3 DNA sequence: TGCGCCAGCAGCCCGGGACAGGGGGCCTATAACTATGGCTACACCTTC. Translation gives CASSPGQGAYNYGYTF.

This clone has a handful of counts. The rearrangement links TRBV28 to TRBJ1-3; no firm D call. CDR3 length equals 15 residues. Germline assignment: CDR1 MDHEN and CDR2 SYDVKM. V was trimmed by 7 bases and J by 4 bases, leaving 17 bases between them. The CDR3 nucleotides read TGTGCCAGCACCGCAGCGGGAAGCGAAGGAAACACCATATATTTT. Translating gives CASTAAGSEGNTIYF. Together with reference TRBV28 and TRBJ1-3, the CDR3 gives the full variable domain: DVKVTQSSRYLVKRTGEKVFLECVQDMDHENMFWYRQDPGLGLRLIYFSYDVKMKEKGDIPEGYSVSREKKERFSLILESASTNQTSMYLCASTAAGSEGNTIYFGEGSWLTVV.

A single count supports this clone. CDR3 sequence (DNA): TGTGCCAGCAGTTCCCGACAGAGAACTGAAGCTTTCTTT. Its translation: CASSSRQRTEAFF. The chain couples TRBV12-3 or TRBV12-4 to TRBJ1-1; weak D call: TRBD1 (5 bases). V was cut by 4 bases and J by 5 bases, with 11 bases left in between. The CDR3 extends over 13 amino acids.

The rearrangement joins TRBV5-1 to TRBJ2-2; maybe TRBD1 (5 bases). The germline CDR1 and CDR2 sequences are SGHRS and YFSETQ. V shed 4 bases and J shed 4 bases, with 23 bases lying between them. There are 18 residues in the CDR3. The CDR3 region has the DNA TGCGCCAGCAGCCCCGGCTTGGGCAGGGCCTTTAGCACCGGGGAGCTGTTTTTT. This codes for CASSPGLGRAFSTGELFF.